What follows are 9 T cell receptor beta chains derived from one specimen sequenced in a study of blood T cell dynamics during melanoma immunotherapy. Assay: immunoSEQ multiplex PCR; the TCRdb copy retains only in-frame clones and omits some. In the table there are about 20,000 clones, about nine tenths of which are singletons. The time point: pre-treatment baseline. This sample comprised blood, obtained from a patient treated with checkpoint blockade. The source of these receptors is a human donor with melanoma.

This clone appeared a few times. This sequence joins TRBV10-3 and TRBJ1-1; tentative D call: TRBD1 (5 bases). V was shortened by 1 base and J by 1 base, with 13 bases between the two germline ends. Germline V gives CDR1 ENHRY, CDR2 SYGVKD. The CDR3 totals 16 residues. The CDR3 DNA follows: TGTGCCATCAGTGAGTGGCCGGGACTTACGAACACTGAAGCTTTCTTT. Residues: CAISEWPGLTNTEAFF.

The gene calls are TRBV25-1 and TRBJ2-1, with 10 bases fitting TRBD2. The CDR3 consists of 14 residues. CDR1 and CDR2 from the germline V gene are MGHDK and SYGVNS. The ends lost 5 bases at V and 9 bases at J; junction bases unmatched: 7. CDR3 sequence (DNA): TGTGCCAGCAGTTCCAGCGGGAGGGCCGCTGAGCAGTTCTTC. It is translated as CASSSSGRAAEQFF.

This chain links TRBV10-3 with TRBJ1-1; possible D gene TRBD1, 5 bases. Trimming left V 5 bases short and J 3 bases short, with 10 bases between. Germline values: CDR1 ENHRY, CDR2 SYGVKD. The CDR3 is made up of 13 amino acids. The CDR3 DNA reads TGTGCCATCAGTTACGGGACGGACACTGAAGCTTTCTTT. Protein sequence: CAISYGTDTEAFF.

The gene calls are TRBV5-1 and TRBJ1-1, with TRBD1 identical over 11 bases. This CDR3 comprises 16 residues. V dropped 4 bases and J dropped 4; count of bases not matched to a gene: 9. Germline V gene data show CDR1 as SGHRS and CDR2 as YFSETQ. The CDR3 region is CASSAGQGGLATEAFF. DNA for the CDR3: TGCGCCAGCAGCGCGGGACAGGGGGGTTTAGCCACTGAAGCTTTCTTT.

The V gene is TRBV6-6, the J gene TRBJ1-3, with D possibly TRBD1 on 6 matching bases. Germline CDR1 and CDR2: MNHNY and SVGAGI (reference sequence). This CDR3 has 15 amino acids. Trimming took off 2 bases at V and 3 bases at J, with 11 bases between the two ends. The CDR3 DNA reads TGTGCCAGCAGTTACGGGGGGGCATATGGAAACACCATATATTTT. Its protein product is CASSYGGAYGNTIYF.

The V and J genes are TRBV6-5 and TRBJ2-7, with TRBD1 as a possible D gene (6 bases). Germline assignment: CDR1 MNHEY and CDR2 SVGAGI. This CDR3 comprises 14 residues. V was cut by 6 bases and J by 6 bases, with 18 bases left in between. The CDR3 nucleotides are TGTGCCAGCAGGCAGGACAGAAAACGGGGCGAGCAGTACTTC. Amino acids: CASRQDRKRGEQYF.

J is TRBJ2-2 and V is TRBV6-5; D gene unclear. The CDR3 covers 14 residues. The germline V gene encodes CDR1 MNHEY and CDR2 SVGAGI. The V end was cut by 5 bases, the J end by 5 bases, with 12 bases between. The CDR3 sequence: CASSISKGTGELFF. The CDR3 nucleotides are TGTGCCAGCAGTATTTCGAAAGGGACCGGGGAGCTGTTTTTT.

This chain uses TRBV21-1 with TRBJ1-2; the table's D call of TRBD1 was not tested on the DNA. TRBV21-1 is labeled a pseudogene. The CDR3 runs 18 residues. The CDR3 region has the DNA TGTGCCAGCAGCAGAACCCGGGACAGGGGGAACCTTAACTATGGCTACACCTTC. Protein: CASSRTRDRGNLNYGYTF.

The CDR3 loop reads CASSQDSSGMGTDTQYF. DNA of the CDR3: TGTGCCAGCAGCCAAGATAGCAGCGGGATGGGCACAGATACGCAGTATTTT. The V call is TRBV4-2, the J call TRBJ2-3; TRBD2 matches 7 bases. Trimming cost V 0 bases and J 1 base; bases outside gene matches: 7. Germline-derived CDR1 and CDR2 are LGHNA and YNFKEQ. CDR3 length equals 17 residues.